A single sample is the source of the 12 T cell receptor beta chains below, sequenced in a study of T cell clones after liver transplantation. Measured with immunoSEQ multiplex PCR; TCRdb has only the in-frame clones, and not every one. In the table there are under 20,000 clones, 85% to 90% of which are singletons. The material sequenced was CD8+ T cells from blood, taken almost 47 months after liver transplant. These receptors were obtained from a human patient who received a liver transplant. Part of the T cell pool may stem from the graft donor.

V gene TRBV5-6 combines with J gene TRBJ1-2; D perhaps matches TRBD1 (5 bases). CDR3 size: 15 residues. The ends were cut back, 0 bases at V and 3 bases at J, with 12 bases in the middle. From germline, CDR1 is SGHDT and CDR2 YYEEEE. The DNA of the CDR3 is TGTGCCAGCAGCTTGGGGGCAGGGTTGTACTATGGCTACACCTTC. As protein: CASSLGAGLYYGYTF.

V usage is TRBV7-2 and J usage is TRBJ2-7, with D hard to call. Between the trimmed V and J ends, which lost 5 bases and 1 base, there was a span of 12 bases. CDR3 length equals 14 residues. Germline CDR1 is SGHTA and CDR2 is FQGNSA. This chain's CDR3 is CASSPNIGSYEQYF. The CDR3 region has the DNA TGTGCCAGCAGCCCGAACATCGGGTCCTACGAGCAGTACTTC. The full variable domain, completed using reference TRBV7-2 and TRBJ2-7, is GAGVSQSPSNKVTEKGKDVELRCDPISGHTALYWYRQSLGQGLEFLIYFQGNSAPDKSGLPSDRFSAERTGGSVSTLTIQRTQQEDSAVYLCASSPNIGSYEQYFGPGTRLTVT.

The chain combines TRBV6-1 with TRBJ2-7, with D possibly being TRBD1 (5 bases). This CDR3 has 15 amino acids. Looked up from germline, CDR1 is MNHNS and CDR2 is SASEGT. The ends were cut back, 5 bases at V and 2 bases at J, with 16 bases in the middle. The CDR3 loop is CASSPTGGRTYEQYF. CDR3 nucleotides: TGTGCCAGCAGTCCTACAGGTGGCCGGACCTACGAGCAGTACTTC.

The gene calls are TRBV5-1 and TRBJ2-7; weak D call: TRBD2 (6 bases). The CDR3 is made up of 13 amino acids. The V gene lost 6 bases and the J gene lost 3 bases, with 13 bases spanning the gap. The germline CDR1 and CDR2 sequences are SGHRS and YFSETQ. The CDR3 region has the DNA TGCGCCAGCACCGCGGGGCTTAGCTACGAGCAGTACTTC. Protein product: CASTAGLSYEQYF.

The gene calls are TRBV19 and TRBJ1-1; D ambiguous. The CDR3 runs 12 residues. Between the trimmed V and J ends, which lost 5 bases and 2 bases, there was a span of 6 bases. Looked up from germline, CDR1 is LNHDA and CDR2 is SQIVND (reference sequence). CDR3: CASSQINTEAFF. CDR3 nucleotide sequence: TGTGCCAGTAGTCAGATAAACACTGAAGCTTTCTTT.

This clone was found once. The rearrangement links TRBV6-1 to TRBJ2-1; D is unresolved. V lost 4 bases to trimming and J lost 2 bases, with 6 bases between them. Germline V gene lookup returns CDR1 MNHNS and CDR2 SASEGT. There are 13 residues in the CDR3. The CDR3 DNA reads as TGTGCCAGCAGTGTTGGGACCTACAATGAGCAGTTCTTC. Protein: CASSVGTYNEQFF.

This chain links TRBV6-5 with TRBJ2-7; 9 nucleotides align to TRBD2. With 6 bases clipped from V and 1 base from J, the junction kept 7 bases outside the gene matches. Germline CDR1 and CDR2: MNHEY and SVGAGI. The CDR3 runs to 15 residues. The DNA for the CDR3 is TGTGCCAGCAGCCCGACTAGCGGAATATCCTACGAGCAGTACTTC. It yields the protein CASSPTSGISYEQYF.

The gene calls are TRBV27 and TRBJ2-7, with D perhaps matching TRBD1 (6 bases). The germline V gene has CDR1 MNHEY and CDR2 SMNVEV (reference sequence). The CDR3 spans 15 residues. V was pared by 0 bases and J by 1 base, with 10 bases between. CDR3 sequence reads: CASSLSVDRSYEQYF. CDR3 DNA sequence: TGTGCCAGCAGTTTATCGGTGGACAGATCCTACGAGCAGTACTTC.

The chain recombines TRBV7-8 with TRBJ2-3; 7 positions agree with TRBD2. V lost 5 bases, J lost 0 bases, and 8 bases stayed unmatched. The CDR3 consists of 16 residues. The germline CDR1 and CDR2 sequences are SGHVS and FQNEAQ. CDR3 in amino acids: CASSPRGSGSTDTQYF. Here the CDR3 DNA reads TGTGCCAGCAGCCCCCGTGGTAGCGGGAGCACAGATACGCAGTATTTT.

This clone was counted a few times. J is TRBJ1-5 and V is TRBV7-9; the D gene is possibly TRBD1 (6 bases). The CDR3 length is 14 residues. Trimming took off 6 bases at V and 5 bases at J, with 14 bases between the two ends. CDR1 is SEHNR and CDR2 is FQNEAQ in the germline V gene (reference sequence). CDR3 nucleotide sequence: TGTGCCAGCAGGCATGGGGCAGGGGATCAGCCCCAGCATTTT. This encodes CASRHGAGDQPQHF.

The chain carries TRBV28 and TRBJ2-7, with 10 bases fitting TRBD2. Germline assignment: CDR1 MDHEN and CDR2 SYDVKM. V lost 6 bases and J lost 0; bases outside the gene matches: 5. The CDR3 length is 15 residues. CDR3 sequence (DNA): TGTGCCAGCAGGTTTAGCGGGAGGCCCTCCTACGAGCAGTACTTC. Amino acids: CASRFSGRPSYEQYF.

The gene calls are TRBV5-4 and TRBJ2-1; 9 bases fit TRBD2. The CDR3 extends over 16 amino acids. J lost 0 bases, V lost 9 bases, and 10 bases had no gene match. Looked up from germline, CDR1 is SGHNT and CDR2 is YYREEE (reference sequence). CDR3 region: CAIPASGVSSYNEQFF. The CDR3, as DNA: TGTGCCATCCCGGCTAGCGGGGTCAGCTCCTACAATGAGCAGTTCTTC.